This entry lists 29 T cell receptor beta chains sequenced from one sample in a study of T cells in Graves' hyperthyroidism and ophthalmopathy. Amplification of TCR beta CDR3 regions used RNA as the template. The primer set for the first-round RT-PCR of the TCR CDR3 was HTBI. TCRdb called the multiplex PCR reads again in MiXCR, with one record for every CDR3 protein. The data contain a few hundred thousand distinct CDR3 sequences, approximately 14% of them seen just once; the ten biggest clones take up around 7.8%. Sequences were obtained from blood. The receptors stem from a young woman with Graves' hyperthyroidism.

The CDR3 nucleotides read TGTGCCAGCAGCTCGGTGACAAGATTCTACGAGCAGTACTTC. Protein product: CASSSVTRFYEQYF. V is TRBV5-6 and J is TRBJ2-7; no clear D. There are 14 residues in the CDR3. Trimming took 3 bases from V and 3 from J, leaving 13 bases between them. Germline CDR1 and CDR2: SGHDT and YYEEEE. The variable domain in full, completed from reference TRBV5-6 and TRBJ2-7, reads DAGVTQSPTHLIKTRGQQVTLRCSPKSGHDTVSWYQQALGQGPQFIFQYYEEEERQRGNFPDRFSGHQFPNYSSELNVNALLLGDSALYLCASSSVTRFYEQYFGPGTRLTVT.

The table lists this clonotype with a few counts. The V call is TRBV5-4, the J call TRBJ2-3, with 8 bases identical to TRBD1. The junction had 6 bases not matched to a gene; V was cut back by 4 bases and J by 8 bases. CDR1 and CDR2 (germline): SGHNT, YYREEE (reference sequence). This CDR3 has 13 residues. CDR3 nucleotide sequence: TGTGCCAGCAGCCGGACAGGGTTTATTACGCAGTATTTT. This codes for CASSRTGFITQYF. The full variable domain, rest sourced from reference TRBV5-4 and TRBJ2-3, is ETGVTQSPTHLIKTRGQQVTLRCSSQSGHNTVSWYQQALGQGPQFIFQYYREEENGRGNFPPRFSGLQFPNYSSELNVNALELDDSALYLCASSRTGFITQYFGPGTRLTVL.

This clonotype was seen only a few times. The gene calls are TRBV12-3 or TRBV12-4 and TRBJ2-2; the D gene is possibly TRBD1 (6 bases). The CDR3 has 17 amino acids. V dropped 4 bases and J dropped 4 bases, with 19 bases sitting between them. The chain's CDR3 is CASSYLGQFLSTGELFF. The CDR3 DNA sequence: TGTGCCAGCAGTTACCTCGGACAGTTCCTCAGCACCGGGGAGCTGTTTTTT.

This clonotype has a count of ten or more. The chain joins TRBV7-9 to TRBJ2-3; possibly TRBD2 for D (6 bases). V lost 5 bases and J 6 bases, leaving 18 bases between the germline ends. There are 15 residues in the CDR3. CDR1 is SEHNR, CDR2 FQNEAQ, per germline (reference sequence). The CDR3 DNA is TGTGCCAGCAGCCCTCGGGACCGGGACTGGGATACGCAGTATTTT. This encodes CASSPRDRDWDTQYF.

The gene calls are TRBV2 and TRBJ2-7; a possible D gene is TRBD1 (8 bases). CDR1 and CDR2 (germline): SNHLY, FYNNEI. V lost 8 bases, J lost 5 bases, and 19 bases lay in between. The CDR3 consists of 14 residues. The CDR3 loop reads CASAGEQGGNEQYF. For the CDR3, the DNA is TGTGCCAGCGCTGGGGAACAGGGGGGGAACGAGCAGTACTTC.

The chain combines TRBV5-6 with TRBJ2-3; TRBD1 or TRBD2 may be the D gene (5 bases each). The V end was cut by 2 bases, the J end by 2 bases, with 12 bases between. Germline V gene data show CDR1 as SGHDT and CDR2 as YYEEEE. This CDR3 is built from 15 residues. As DNA, the CDR3 is TGTGCCAGCAGCTTTTTGGGGGTTGTCACAGATACGCAGTATTTT. This encodes CASSFLGVVTDTQYF.

In this sample, this clonotype turned up many times. The J gene is TRBJ1-5, the V gene TRBV20-1; D unresolved. The germline V gene has CDR1 DFQATT and CDR2 SNEGSKA (reference sequence). The CDR3 has 12 amino acids. Trimming removed 3 bases from V and 7 bases from J, with 10 bases in between. CDR3 bases: TGCAGTGCTAGGACGGAACTACAGCCCCAGCATTTT. The encoded protein is CSARTELQPQHF.

This clonotype showed up many times. The rearrangement links TRBV11-3 to TRBJ2-7, with 7 bases fitting TRBD2. V dropped 3 bases and J dropped 6; count of bases not matched to a gene: 2. The CDR3 runs to 12 residues. Germline V gives CDR1 SGHNT, CDR2 YENEEA. The CDR3 bases are TGTGCCAGCAGCTTCTCTAGCGGCGAGCAGTACTTC. It codes for CASSFSSGEQYF. Supplemented by reference TRBV11-3 and TRBJ2-7, the full variable domain reads EAGVVQSPRYKIIEKKQPVAFWCNPISGHNTLYWYLQNLGQGPELLIRYENEEAVDDSQLPKDRFSAERLKGVDSTLKIQPAELGDSAVYLCASSFSSGEQYFGPGTRLTVT.

The CDR3 reads CASSVTSGNLNSYNEQFF. CDR3 nucleotides: TGTGCCAGCAGCGTTACTAGCGGGAACCTCAACTCCTACAATGAGCAGTTCTTC. The gene calls are TRBV7-3 and TRBJ2-1; 10 bases fit TRBD2. The CDR3 length is 18 residues. The germline V gene encodes CDR1 SGHTA and CDR2 FQGTGA. J lost 0 bases, V lost 5 bases, and 10 bases had no gene match.

This clonotype was observed a handful of times. This chain joins TRBV12-3 or TRBV12-4 and TRBJ1-3, with D unresolved. The V and J ends lost 6 bases and 0 bases respectively, with 9 bases between them. The CDR3 covers 14 residues. The CDR3 sequence is CASRNRDSGNTIYF. In DNA, the CDR3 is TGTGCCAGCAGAAACCGGGACTCTGGAAACACCATATATTTT.

Many counts were recorded for this clonotype. The rearrangement links TRBV19 to TRBJ2-1, with D perhaps matching TRBD2 (5 bases). The CDR3 has 17 residues. Germline CDR1 LNHDA, CDR2 SQIVND (reference sequence). V was pared by 5 bases and J by 6 bases, with 23 bases between. In DNA form, the CDR3 reads TGTGCCAGTAGTGATGGTGTTCGGGTAGGAGGTCGCAATGAGCAGTTCTTC. Translating gives CASSDGVRVGGRNEQFF.

This clonotype has a count of ten or more. This chain joins TRBV18 and TRBJ1-1, with unresolved D. Germline CDR1 KGHSH, CDR2 LQKENI. The CDR3 spans 15 residues. V lost 3 bases and J 3 bases, leaving 14 bases between the germline ends. In DNA form, the CDR3 reads TGTGCCAGCTCACCCACCCCTCTCAGAGACACTGAAGCTTTCTTT. This codes for CASSPTPLRDTEAFF. Full variable domain (remainder filled in from reference TRBV18 and TRBJ1-1): NAGVMQNPRHLVRRRGQEARLRCSPMKGHSHVYWYRQLPEEGLKFMVYLQKENIIDESGMPKERFSAEFPKEGPSILRIQQVVRGDSAAYFCASSPTPLRDTEAFFGQGTRLTVV.

As to this clonotype: At one of its ends the junction is not consistent with the germline gene, which may arise from a read error. This rearrangement joins TRBV7-8 to TRBJ1-1; no reliable D call. The CDR3 runs to 15 residues. Germline V gene sequence: CDR1 SGHVS, CDR2 FQNEAQ. As DNA, the CDR3 is TGTGCCAGCAGCTTATCTCTGGGGTTAAACACTGAAGCTCTCTTT. Translated: CASSLSLGLNTEALF. The variable domain in full, completed from reference TRBV7-8 and TRBJ1-1, reads GAGVSQSPRYKVAKRGQDVALRCDPISGHVSLFWYQQALGQGPEFLTYFQNEAQLDKSGLPSDRFFAERPEGSVSTLKIQRTQQEDSAVYLCASSLSLGLNTEALFGQGTRLTVV.

This clonotype was counted ten times or more. This chain links TRBV28 with TRBJ1-1; a weak D match, TRBD1 (5 bases). V lost 2 bases, J lost 1 base, and 8 bases lay in between. CDR3 length equals 14 residues. Looked up from germline, CDR1 is MDHEN and CDR2 is SYDVKM. The DNA for the CDR3 is TGTGCCAGCAGTTTAATACAGGAGAACACTGAAGCTTTCTTT. It encodes CASSLIQENTEAFF.

V and J are TRBV12-5 and TRBJ1-2; D is uncertain. This CDR3 comprises 16 residues. Trimming left V 2 bases short and J 3 bases short, with 16 bases between. Germline loops: CDR1 LGHNT, CDR2 FRNRAP. The CDR3 region is CASGLPPLDGDYGYTF. In DNA, the CDR3 is TGTGCTAGTGGTTTGCCCCCCCTGGACGGGGACTATGGCTACACCTTC.

The V call is TRBV30, the J call TRBJ2-2; D may be TRBD1 or TRBD2 (5 bases each). Trimming left V 0 bases short and J 6 bases short, with 14 bases between. CDR1 and CDR2 (germline): GTSNPN, SVGIG (reference sequence). This CDR3 is 15 amino acids long. CDR3 residues: CAWSVRDTGPGELFF. The CDR3 region has the DNA TGTGCCTGGAGTGTACGGGATACGGGACCCGGGGAGCTGTTTTTT. The full variable domain, completed using reference TRBV30 and TRBJ2-2, is SQTIHQWPATLVQPVGSPLSLECTVEGTSNPNLYWYRQAAGRGLQLLFYSVGIGQISSEVPQNLSASRPQDRQFILSSKKLLLSDSGFYLCAWSVRDTGPGELFFGEGSRLTVL.

This clonotype has a handful of counts. The J gene is TRBJ2-2, the V gene TRBV19; D perhaps matches TRBD2 (6 bases). The germline CDR1 and CDR2 sequences are LNHDA and SQIVND (reference sequence). This CDR3 region has 15 residues. Trimming took off 3 bases at V and 3 bases at J, with 11 bases between the two ends. CDR3 DNA: TGTGCCAGTAGTATGGAGGCGGGGTACACCGGGGAGCTGTTTTTT. The encoded protein is CASSMEAGYTGELFF.

This clonotype has a count of ten or more. The rearrangement joins TRBV10-3 to TRBJ2-3; 13 positions agree with TRBD2. Trimming took 7 bases from V and 1 from J; bases not matched to a gene: 2. The CDR3 has 15 amino acids. Germline CDR1 ENHRY, CDR2 SYGVKD. CDR3: CAIKGLAGGTDTQYF. DNA for the CDR3: TGTGCCATCAAAGGACTAGCGGGAGGCACAGATACGCAGTATTTT.

V gene TRBV27 combines with J gene TRBJ1-6; D is perhaps TRBD1 (5 bases). Trimming cost V 4 bases and J 3 bases, with 13 bases left between them. Germline V CDR1 and CDR2: MNHEY, SMNVEV (reference sequence). The CDR3 has 16 residues. This CDR3 is CASSSRAGFYNSPLHF. CDR3 nucleotide sequence: TGTGCCAGCAGTTCCAGGGCGGGCTTCTATAATTCACCCCTCCACTTT.

This clonotype was detected ten times or more. The chain is built from TRBV7-8 and TRBJ2-2, with TRBD2 matching over 12 bases. This CDR3 region has 19 residues. CDR1 is SGHVS and CDR2 is FQNEAQ in the germline V gene. V was pared by 5 bases and J by 0 bases, with 10 bases of the junction left unmatched. The CDR3, as DNA: TGTGCCAGCAGCCCCACCGGAACTAGCGGGAGGACGAACACCGGGGAGCTGTTTTTT. Its protein is CASSPTGTSGRTNTGELFF.

The J gene is TRBJ2-2, the V gene TRBV4-3, with D maybe TRBD2 (6 bases). V dropped 7 bases and J dropped 4 bases, with 13 bases sitting between them. This CDR3 contains 14 residues. CDR1 is LGHNA, CDR2 YSLEER, per germline. CDR3 amino acids: CASTGVALTGELFF. The CDR3 DNA is TGCGCCAGCACGGGAGTCGCCCTCACCGGGGAGCTGTTTTTT.

The sample holds many counts of this clonotype. The rearrangement uses TRBV20-1 and TRBJ2-1, with 7 bases that match TRBD2. With V trimmed by 3 bases and J by 3 bases, 2 bases remained unmatched. Germline CDR1 DFQATT, CDR2 SNEGSKA (reference sequence). The CDR3 length is 13 residues. The CDR3 DNA reads as TGCAGTGCTAGGGGGACTAACTACAATGAGCAGTTCTTC. Its translation is CSARGTNYNEQFF.

This clonotype was seen a single time. In DNA form, the CDR3 reads TGTGCCAGTAGTATAGATGACGGGCTCGGGGGGCCCCAGCATTTT. This encodes CASSIDDGLGGPQHF. The J gene is TRBJ1-5, the V gene TRBV19, with a weak D call TRBD1 (5 bases). The CDR3 is 15 amino acids. Germline V gene lookup returns CDR1 LNHDA and CDR2 SQIVND (reference sequence). Trimming cost V 0 bases and J 9 bases, with 15 bases left between them.

V is TRBV14 and J is TRBJ2-2; D is uncertain. Trimming took 3 bases from V and 0 from J, leaving 11 bases between them. CDR1 and CDR2 from the germline V gene are SGHDN and FVKESK. The CDR3 consists of 16 residues. Here the CDR3 reads CASSHRTGTNTGELFF. CDR3 DNA: TGTGCCAGCAGCCATCGGACGGGCACGAACACCGGGGAGCTGTTTTTT.

The V call is TRBV11-2, the J call TRBJ1-1; no reliable D call. This CDR3 is 14 amino acids long. Trimming took 0 bases from V and 4 from J, leaving 9 bases between them. The V gene's germline CDR1 is SGHAT and CDR2 FQNNGV. The CDR3 region has the DNA TGTGCCAGCAGCTTAGATGTGGTTTCCACTGAAGCTTTCTTT. This encodes CASSLDVVSTEAFF.

Comment on this clonotype: This could be a read error, since a much larger clone is one nucleotide away. The CDR3 loop is CASSSTGGSHAEAFF. The CDR3 DNA sequence: TGTGCCAGCAGCTCAACAGGGGGTTCCCACGCTGAAGCTTTCTTT. This sequence joins TRBV13 and TRBJ1-1, with TRBD1 matching over 8 bases. The trim removed 4 bases at V and 6 bases at J, leaving 10 bases unmatched. Germline CDR1 PRHDT, CDR2 FYEKMQ (reference sequence). The CDR3 extends over 15 amino acids. The full variable domain, in which reference TRBV13 and TRBJ1-1 provide the parts outside the CDR3, is AAGVIQSPRHLIKEKRETATLKCYPIPRHDTVYWYQQGPGQDPQFLISFYEKMQSDKGSIPDRFSAQQFSDYHSELNMSSLELGDSALYFCASSSTGGSHAEAFFGQGTRLTVV.

This clonotype was counted once. This chain connects TRBV7-9 to TRBJ2-3; TRBD2 aligns across 8 bases. The junction had 15 bases not matched to a gene; V was cut back by 5 bases and J by 2 bases. The germline CDR1 and CDR2 sequences are SEHNR and FQNEAQ (reference sequence). The CDR3 runs 18 residues. This CDR3 is CASSPRRPSGSYTDTQYF. CDR3 sequence (DNA): TGTGCCAGCAGCCCCAGGCGGCCTAGCGGGTCCTACACAGATACGCAGTATTTT.

This clonotype was recorded at least ten times. V is TRBV27 and J is TRBJ2-3; 7 bases agree with TRBD1. Unmatched junction bases numbered 7, after V lost 6 bases and J lost 1 base. The CDR3 has 15 amino acids. Germline V CDR1 and CDR2: MNHEY, SMNVEV (reference sequence). CDR3 amino acids: CASRSDRAGTDTQYF. CDR3 nucleotides: TGTGCCAGCAGATCCGACAGGGCGGGCACAGATACGCAGTATTTT.

This clonotype was found many times. The chain links TRBV7-2 to TRBJ2-2; 7 bases are shared with TRBD2. V gave up 3 bases and J gave up 3 bases; unmatched junction bases: 7. Per germline, CDR1 SGHTA and CDR2 FQGNSA. This CDR3 has 16 amino acids. The CDR3 loop reads CASSFLPGGYTGELFF. CDR3 sequence (DNA): TGTGCCAGCAGCTTTCTTCCGGGAGGTTACACCGGGGAGCTGTTTTTT.